This entry lists 7 T cell receptor beta chains sequenced from one sample in a study of shared clonotypes between healthy human individuals (dated by TCRdb to 2019 to 2021). Receptors were amplified or captured by the immunoSEQ multiplex PCR assay. TCRdb holds this immuneACCESS table with in-frame rearrangements only. Some clones are missing; in checked studies, unresolved V genes explain under half, and the rest has no known cause. This sample has some 1,400,000 clones in its table, and around 97% of those were observed once. The top ten constitute 1.2% of the sample. Sequencing was performed on naive CD4+ T cells sorted from blood. According to the study, the label for this sample's cell subset or site signals: CD45RA+ positively selected. The receptor set was obtained from a man aged 25 to 40 in good health.

Details on this clone: The sample has other DNA sequences that encode this CDR3 too. The gene calls are TRBV5-1 and TRBJ2-7; D is undetermined. V was cut by 0 bases and J by 6 bases, with 7 bases left in between. Germline CDR1 is SGHRS and CDR2 is YFSETQ. The CDR3 loop spans 12 amino acids. The CDR3 region is CASSLEGFEQYF. The DNA of the CDR3 is TGCGCCAGCAGCTTGGAAGGGTTCGAGCAGTACTTC.

This clone was recorded once. The genes are TRBV18 and TRBJ1-4; D unresolved. The length of the CDR3 is 19 residues. V shed 4 bases and J shed 0 bases, with 21 bases lying between them. The V gene's germline CDR1 is KGHSH and CDR2 LQKENI. DNA of the CDR3: TGTGCCAGCTCACGGAATGTAGCCGGAGATACAACAACTAATGAAAAACTGTTTTTT. Amino acids: CASSRNVAGDTTTNEKLFF.

This chain connects TRBV27 to TRBJ2-7; the match to TRBD1 covers 9 bases. Germline CDR1 MNHEY, CDR2 SMNVEV (reference sequence). The CDR3 extends over 16 amino acids. Trimming at V came to 6 bases and at J to 3 bases, leaving 12 bases not matched to a gene. In nucleotides, the CDR3 is TGTGCCAGCAGCCTTGATAGGGCGGACAGGGGCTACGAGCAGTACTTC. Protein: CASSLDRADRGYEQYF.

This chain uses TRBV29-1 with TRBJ2-5; 10 nucleotides align to TRBD1. The CDR3 covers 14 residues. Germline V lookup: CDR1 SQVTM, CDR2 ANQGSEA. The junction had 8 bases not matched to a gene; V was cut back by 6 bases and J by 4 bases. CDR3: CSVAQTGGIETQYF. The CDR3 DNA sequence: TGCAGCGTGGCCCAGACAGGGGGCATAGAGACCCAGTACTTC.

This chain joins TRBV5-1 and TRBJ1-2; D is ambiguous. V lost 2 bases and J 1 base, leaving 9 bases between the germline ends. The length of the CDR3 is 14 residues. Germline CDR1 is SGHRS and CDR2 is YFSETQ. The CDR3 bases are TGCGCCAGCAGCTTTGACGGAGGTAACTATGGCTACACCTTC. Residues: CASSFDGGNYGYTF.

This chain connects TRBV19 to TRBJ2-3; TRBD1 matches at 10 bases. Germline V gene lookup returns CDR1 LNHDA and CDR2 SQIVND (reference sequence). J gave up 7 bases and V 6 bases, and 7 bases lay outside the gene matches. This CDR3 spans 14 amino acids. CDR3 bases: TGTGCCAGTAGCGGGACAGGGGAGGGATATACGCAGTATTTT. Its translation is CASSGTGEGYTQYF.

CDR3: CASSLAGRSYEQYF. CDR3 DNA sequence: TGTGCCAGCAGCTTGGCCGGGAGGTCTTACGAGCAGTACTTC. The chain carries TRBV5-5 and TRBJ2-7; TRBD2 matches at 7 bases. After removal of 0 bases from V and 4 bases from J, the junction contained 4 bases not matched to a gene. CDR1 and CDR2 from the germline V gene are SGHKS and YYEKEE (reference sequence). The CDR3 is made up of 14 amino acids.